The 21 T cell receptor beta chains listed next were all sequenced from one sample in a study of blood T cell repertoires in COVID-19. Measured with immunoSEQ multiplex PCR; TCRdb has only the in-frame clones, and not every one. The sample contains over 250,000 clones, 90% of which appear only once. The sample was PBMCs or T cells enriched from blood (not recorded which). The source is a young woman who had recovered from COVID-19.

The genes are TRBV30 and TRBJ1-4; D remains unclear. Germline V gene lookup returns CDR1 GTSNPN and CDR2 SVGIG (reference sequence). With 4 bases removed from V and 4 bases from J, the gap between germline ends came to 16 bases. CDR3 size: 15 residues. The CDR3 DNA sequence: TGTGCCTGGACCGCCGGTAGGGAGGATAATGAAAAACTGTTTTTT. Residues: CAWTAGREDNEKLFF.

The rearrangement joins TRBV7-2 to TRBJ2-3; 9 bases agree with TRBD2. Trimming cost V 5 bases and J 2 bases; bases outside gene matches: 8. There are 16 residues in the CDR3. Germline CDR1 and CDR2: SGHTA and FQGNSA. CDR3 in DNA: TGTGCCAGCAGCACCCGACTAGCGGCCAACACAGATACGCAGTATTTT. Protein product: CASSTRLAANTDTQYF.

This rearrangement joins TRBV9 to TRBJ2-3; 9 positions agree with TRBD2. The CDR3 spans 15 residues. V was clipped by 0 bases and J by 8 bases; unmatched bases: 7. Germline lookup yields CDR1 SGDLS and CDR2 YYNGEE. The CDR3 here is CASSVAAGGPVTQYF. Written as DNA, the CDR3 is TGTGCCAGCAGCGTAGCTGCGGGAGGGCCCGTTACGCAGTATTTT. Complete variable domain (other parts from reference TRBV9 and TRBJ2-3): DSGVTQTPKHLITATGQRVTLRCSPRSGDLSVYWYQQSLDQGLQFLIQYYNGEERAKGNILERFSAQQFPDLHSELNLSSLELGDSALYFCASSVAAGGPVTQYFGPGTRLTVL.

This clone was found once. The V call is TRBV19, the J call TRBJ2-1; D is perhaps TRBD2 (6 bases). V lost 5 bases and J lost 7, with 9 bases in between. The CDR3 runs to 12 residues. The germline gives CDR1 LNHDA, CDR2 SQIVND (reference sequence). CDR3 residues: CASSLRENEQFF. In DNA form, the CDR3 reads TGTGCCAGTAGTTTACGGGAGAATGAGCAGTTCTTC.

This rearrangement joins TRBV7-2 to TRBJ2-7, with 8 bases fitting TRBD1. CDR3 length: 15 amino acids. The junction had 5 bases not matched to a gene; V was cut back by 1 base and J by 3 bases. Germline assignment: CDR1 SGHTA and CDR2 FQGNSA. In DNA, the CDR3 is TGTGCCAGCAGCTTAGGTCCAGGGGGCTTCTACGAGCAGTACTTC. As protein: CASSLGPGGFYEQYF.

This chain uses TRBV30 with TRBJ2-7; D remains unclear. Germline values: CDR1 GTSNPN, CDR2 SVGIG (reference sequence). Trimming took off 2 bases at V and 3 bases at J, with 8 bases between the two ends. There are 12 residues in the CDR3. CDR3 residues: CAWSSAGYEQYF. The CDR3 DNA follows: TGTGCCTGGAGTAGCGCTGGCTACGAGCAGTACTTC.

V gene TRBV18 combines with J gene TRBJ2-5; 7 bases match TRBD2. The germline V gene encodes CDR1 KGHSH and CDR2 LQKENI. This CDR3 contains 14 residues. V gave up 2 bases and J gave up 4 bases; unmatched junction bases: 4. The CDR3: CASSPGGGPETQYF. The DNA for the CDR3 is TGTGCCAGCTCACCAGGCGGGGGTCCAGAGACCCAGTACTTC.

This clone has just one count. V usage is TRBV10-2 and J usage is TRBJ1-2, with 11 nucleotides matching TRBD1. The V and J ends lost 6 bases and 2 bases, in that order; junction bases with no gene match: 2. This CDR3 region has 14 residues. Germline V gene data show CDR1 as WSHSY and CDR2 as SAAADI. CDR3 sequence: CASRGQGENYGYTF. CDR3 nucleotides: TGCGCCAGCAGGGGACAGGGGGAAAACTATGGCTACACCTTC.

The rearrangement joins TRBV2 to TRBJ2-1; the match to TRBD2 covers 9 bases. Germline trimming cut 6 bases from V and 8 bases from J; bases unmatched to any gene: 11. The CDR3 is made up of 15 amino acids. CDR1 is SNHLY and CDR2 is FYNNEI in the germline V gene. The CDR3 sequence: CASRSGTSWVDEQFF. In nucleotides, the CDR3 is TGTGCCAGCAGGTCCGGGACTAGCTGGGTAGATGAGCAGTTCTTC.

This clone appeared once. V usage is TRBV3-1 (or the pseudogene TRBV3-2) and J usage is TRBJ2-7; 11 nucleotides match TRBD1. CDR3 length: 17 residues. With V trimmed by 2 bases and J by 6 bases, 12 bases remained unmatched. CDR1 is LGHDT, CDR2 YNNKEL, per germline (reference sequence). The chain's CDR3 is CASSQTGQGVRGTEQYF. The CDR3 nucleotides read TGTGCCAGCAGCCAAACGGGACAGGGGGTGAGGGGAACCGAGCAGTACTTC.

The chain carries TRBV9 and TRBJ2-2; a weak D match, TRBD2 (5 bases). V was cut by 0 bases and J by 7 bases, with 13 bases left in between. CDR3 length: 15 residues. Per the germline V gene, CDR1 is SGDLS and CDR2 is YYNGEE. The CDR3 DNA reads as TGTGCCAGCAGCGTAGTATCGAGGGCCGGCGGGGAGCTGTTTTTT. Protein: CASSVVSRAGGELFF.

This chain uses TRBV2 with TRBJ2-3, with 10 bases that match TRBD2. Per the germline V gene, CDR1 is SNHLY and CDR2 is FYNNEI. The CDR3 consists of 16 residues. V shed 7 bases, J shed 2 bases, and the junction held 9 bases outside the gene matches. CDR3 amino acids: CASIRGTSVVTDTQYF. DNA for the CDR3: TGTGCCAGCATTAGGGGGACTAGCGTCGTCACAGATACGCAGTATTTT.

This chain connects TRBV6-5 to TRBJ1-3; D uncertain. The V and J ends lost 3 bases and 2 bases respectively, with 11 bases between them. Germline CDR1 MNHEY, CDR2 SVGAGI. The CDR3 is 15 amino acids. Here the CDR3 reads CASSYSGEAGNTIYF. The CDR3 region has the DNA TGTGCCAGCAGTTATAGTGGAGAGGCTGGAAACACCATATATTTT.

The chain employs TRBV3-1 (or the pseudogene TRBV3-2) and TRBJ2-5; D is possibly TRBD1 (7 bases). With 1 base removed from V and 5 bases from J, the gap between germline ends came to 14 bases. CDR1 and CDR2 (germline): LGHDT, YNNKEL (reference sequence). The CDR3 sequence is 15 residues long. CDR3 in amino acids: CASSQAGRGVETQYF. In DNA form, the CDR3 reads TGTGCCAGCAGCCAAGCCGGCAGGGGGGTGGAGACCCAGTACTTC.

This rearrangement joins TRBV12-3 or TRBV12-4 to TRBJ2-3; D remains unclear. This CDR3 is 12 amino acids long. Trimming cost V 5 bases and J 0 bases, with 3 bases left between them. CDR3 residues: CASSLSTDTQYF. The CDR3 DNA is TGTGCCAGCAGTCTAAGCACAGATACGCAGTATTTT.

The J gene is TRBJ2-7, the V gene TRBV6-1; 7 positions match TRBD2. V was clipped by 3 bases and J by 7 bases; unmatched bases: 18. The CDR3 length is 17 residues. Looked up from germline, CDR1 is MNHNS and CDR2 is SASEGT. CDR3 sequence (DNA): TGTGCCAGCAGTGAGGGTCGGGAGGCAGGGTGGTCTCGGGAGCAGTACTTC. It is translated as CASSEGREAGWSREQYF.

The chain uses TRBV3-1 (or the pseudogene TRBV3-2) and TRBJ1-5; tentative D call: TRBD1 (5 bases). In germline, CDR1 is LGHDT, CDR2 YNNKEL (reference sequence). CDR3 length: 17 residues. The V and J ends lost 1 base and 2 bases respectively, with 15 bases between them. The CDR3, as DNA: TGTGCCAGCAGCCAAGGTCTCGGGGGGGTAGGCAATCAGCCCCAGCATTTT. It encodes CASSQGLGGVGNQPQHF.

The chain couples TRBV4-2 to TRBJ1-1; D not certain. Germline CDR1 LGHNA, CDR2 YNFKEQ. The V and J ends lost 2 bases and 9 bases respectively, with 13 bases between them. There are 13 residues in the CDR3. CDR3 in amino acids: CASSQPLMEKAFF. As DNA, the CDR3 is TGTGCCAGCAGCCAACCCTTAATGGAGAAAGCTTTCTTT.

This rearrangement joins TRBV30 to TRBJ2-2; 7 positions agree with TRBD1. The CDR3 consists of 14 residues. Germline values: CDR1 GTSNPN, CDR2 SVGIG (reference sequence). V lost 4 bases, J lost 1 base, and 3 bases stayed unmatched. As DNA, the CDR3 is TGTGCCTGGACCCGGACAGGGAACACCGGGGAGCTGTTTTTT. It yields the protein CAWTRTGNTGELFF.

The table lists this clone with a count of one. CDR3 amino acids: CASSQDRGQPQHF. The CDR3 DNA reads as TGTGCCAGCAGCCAAGATAGGGGTCAGCCCCAGCATTTT. This chain links TRBV3-1 (or the pseudogene TRBV3-2) with TRBJ1-5, with D perhaps TRBD1 (5 bases). The germline gives CDR1 LGHDT, CDR2 YNNKEL (reference sequence). The V gene lost 0 bases and the J gene lost 6 bases, with 6 bases spanning the gap. This CDR3 has 13 amino acids.

The chain is built from TRBV14 and TRBJ2-2; D possibly corresponds to TRBD1 (6 bases). This CDR3 has 16 amino acids. The V gene lost 3 bases and the J gene lost 0 bases, with 11 bases spanning the gap. The germline CDR1 and CDR2 sequences are SGHDN and FVKESK. The CDR3 spells CASSQNRVANTGELFF. CDR3 DNA: TGTGCCAGCAGCCAGAACAGGGTCGCGAACACCGGGGAGCTGTTTTTT. Supplemented by reference TRBV14 and TRBJ2-2, the full variable domain reads EAGVTQFPSHSVIEKGQTVTLRCDPISGHDNLYWYRRVMGKEIKFLLHFVKESKQDESGMPNNRFLAERTGGTYSTLKVQPAELEDSGVYFCASSQNRVANTGELFFGEGSRLTVL.